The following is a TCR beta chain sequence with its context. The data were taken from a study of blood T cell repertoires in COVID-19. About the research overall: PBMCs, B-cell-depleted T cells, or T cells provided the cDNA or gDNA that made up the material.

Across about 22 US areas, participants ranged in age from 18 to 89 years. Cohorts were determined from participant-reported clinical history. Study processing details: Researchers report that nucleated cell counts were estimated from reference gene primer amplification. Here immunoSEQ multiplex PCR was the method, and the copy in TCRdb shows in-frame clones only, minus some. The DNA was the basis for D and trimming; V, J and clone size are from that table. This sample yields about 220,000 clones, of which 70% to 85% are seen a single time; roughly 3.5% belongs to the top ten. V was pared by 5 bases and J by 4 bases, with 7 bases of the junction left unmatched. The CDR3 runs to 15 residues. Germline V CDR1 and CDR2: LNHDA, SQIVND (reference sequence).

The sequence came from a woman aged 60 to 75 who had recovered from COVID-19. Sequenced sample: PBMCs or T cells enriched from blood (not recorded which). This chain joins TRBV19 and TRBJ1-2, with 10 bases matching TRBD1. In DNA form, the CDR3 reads TGTGCCAGTAGTCCGGGGACAGGGGAAGGCTATGGCTACACCTTC. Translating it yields CASSPGTGEGYGYTF. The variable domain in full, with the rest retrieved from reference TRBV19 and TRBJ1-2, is DGGITQSPKYLFRKEGQNVTLSCEQNLNHDAMYWYRQDPGQGLRLIYYSQIVNDFQKGDIAEGYSVSREKKESFPLTVTSAQKNPTAFYLCASSPGTGEGYGYTFGSGTRLTVV.